This T cell receptor (beta chain) stems from a study of T cell repertoires in cytomegalovirus infection (dated by TCRdb to about 2019). With regard to the full study: Peptide stimulations targeted recently identified HLA-C-restricted CMV epitopes, whose presentation resists viral immunomodulation, together with well-studied HLA-B-restricted epitopes. The HLA type of each donor mattered for the analysis, because public TCR beta signatures pointed to carriage of CMV infection along with the matching HLA type.

On this clonotype itself: No antigen is known for it. Qualities for individual bases were not recorded, and no much larger clone is one base off.

The reads were generated on an Illumina HiSeq 1500. The raw public reads went through TCRdb reprocessing: fastp at Q25, MiXCR clone calling, in-frame beta chains kept. Each record represents a unique CDR3 protein, reported with the most common genes and DNA among its rows. The sample table shows under 150,000 distinct CDR3 sequences, and around 31% are seen once. Approximately 41% of the sample is taken by the ten largest. Per the publication, the treatment or condition label means: in vitro stimulation with specific CMV peptide epitopes to enrich CMV-specific T cells. Broader findings and caveats from the paper: In both this cohort and an independent cohort of 350 to 400 donors, the cumulative frequency of public TCR beta family members distinguished carriers of CMV infection plus the relevant HLA type. The ex vivo response was dominated by HLA-C-restricted CMV-specific TCR beta clonotypes, which also provided the single most frequent clonotype in two of eight donors.

CDR1 LNHDA and CDR2 SQIVND were looked up in the germline V gene (reference sequence). The CDR3 numbers 15 residues from cysteine through phenylalanine. The retained sequence is limited to the CDR3, 45 bases, with the frame set at the first base. Trimming costs V 1 base and J 1 base, and their ends lie 8 bases apart. Source: CD8+ T cells from cultured PBMCs, taken from culture after CMV antigen stimulation. The V and J genes are TRBV19 and TRBJ1-5; the D gene lacks a confident call. The TCR sequence derives from a human donor in good health (CMV status not recorded). Some clones in this sample may be carry-over from other donors' samples. The CDR3 sequence is CASSIGRESNQPQHF. The sequence in DNA is TGTGCCAGTAGTATAGGGAGAGAGAGCAATCAGCCCCAGCATTTT.